The 10 T cell receptor beta chains in this list originate from one sample, sequenced in a study of shared clonotypes between healthy human individuals. Sequenced by immunoSEQ multiplex PCR; TCRdb stores in-frame clones only, minus some. Of over a million clones detected, approximately 80% appear once; the ten largest clones hold roughly 0.65%. Sequencing was carried out using memory CD4+ T cells from PBMCs. Subset specified: CD45RA-negative fraction. These receptors came from a man younger than 35 in good health. Some clones in this sample may be carry-over from other donors' samples.

This chain's CDR3 is CASSLSAGAGFEQFF. The CDR3 bases are TGTGCCAGCAGCTTGTCGGCGGGTGCGGGCTTTGAGCAGTTCTTC. The rearrangement uses TRBV7-3 and TRBJ2-1; possibly TRBD2 for D (5 bases). V was shortened by 3 bases and J by 9 bases, with 18 bases between the two germline ends. The V gene's germline CDR1 is SGHTA and CDR2 FQGTGA. The CDR3 length is 15 residues.

This clone was recorded once. A far larger clone lies a single base away; this is likely a read error. Here the CDR3 DNA reads TGCGCCAGCAGCCAACAGGGTACGGACTATGGCTACACCTTC. Translated, it gives CASSQQGTDYGYTF. This chain connects TRBV4-1 to TRBJ1-2, with D possibly TRBD1 on 5 matching bases. Germline loops: CDR1 MGHRA, CDR2 YSYEKL. Trimming cost V 2 bases and J 3 bases, with 10 bases left between them. The CDR3 is 14 residues long.

This clone was counted a few times. J is TRBJ2-5 and V is TRBV5-1; TRBD2 agrees at 11 bases. The CDR3 spans 18 residues. J lost 2 bases, V lost 3 bases, and 12 bases had no gene match. The germline CDR1 and CDR2 sequences are SGHRS and YFSETQ. The chain's CDR3 is CASSSGPTSGSRQETQYF. CDR3 nucleotides: TGCGCCAGCAGCTCGGGACCCACTAGCGGGAGTAGGCAAGAGACCCAGTACTTC.

This sequence joins TRBV9 and TRBJ2-1; 10 bases agree with TRBD2. V shed 2 bases, J shed 7 bases, and the junction held 3 bases outside the gene matches. The CDR3 runs 14 residues. CDR1 and CDR2 (germline): SGDLS, YYNGEE. CDR3 bases: TGTGCCAGCAGCGTTGGGACTAGCGTGAATGAGCAGTTCTTC. It codes for CASSVGTSVNEQFF.

This chain joins TRBV6-6 and TRBJ2-3; 9 bases map to TRBD1. CDR3 length: 15 amino acids. The germline V gene has CDR1 MNHNY and CDR2 SVGAGI (reference sequence). After removal of 3 bases from V and 5 bases from J, the junction contained 6 bases not matched to a gene. The CDR3 DNA is TGTGCCAGCAGTTATGGACAGGGGTTGGGAGATACGCAGTATTTT. Translating gives CASSYGQGLGDTQYF.

The CDR3 reads CASSYDASSTDTQYF. In nucleotides, the CDR3 is TGTGCCAGCAGTTACGACGCATCTAGCACAGATACGCAGTATTTT. The J gene is TRBJ2-3, the V gene TRBV6-5; D is uncertain. V was cut by 2 bases and J by 0 bases, with 9 bases left in between. Germline CDR1 and CDR2: MNHEY and SVGAGI. This CDR3 is built from 15 residues.

The chain recombines TRBV27 with TRBJ2-5; 8 positions agree with TRBD1. Germline-derived CDR1 and CDR2 are MNHEY and SMNVEV (reference sequence). V shed 5 bases and J 5 bases; nucleotides not matched to a gene: 10. This CDR3 has 15 residues. CDR3 loop: CASSGRDRTWETQYF. As DNA, the CDR3 is TGTGCCAGCAGTGGCCGGGACAGGACATGGGAGACCCAGTACTTC.

The rearrangement joins TRBV4-3 to TRBJ1-1, with a tentative D call TRBD1 (5 bases). Germline CDR1 reads LGHNA; CDR2 reads YSLEER. The CDR3 loop spans 14 amino acids. V was shortened by 2 bases and J by 7 bases, with 14 bases between the two germline ends. The CDR3 reads CASSQSGDLGEAFF. Here the CDR3 DNA reads TGCGCCAGCAGCCAAAGTGGGGACTTGGGTGAAGCTTTCTTT.

The chain recombines TRBV9 with TRBJ2-1; 8 bases align to TRBD1. From germline, CDR1 is SGDLS and CDR2 YYNGEE. This CDR3 contains 12 residues. Trimming cost V 6 bases and J 7 bases; bases outside gene matches: 3. The CDR3 loop reads CASNQGANEQFF. CDR3 sequence (DNA): TGTGCCAGCAATCAGGGGGCGAATGAGCAGTTCTTC. The full variable domain, rest sourced from reference TRBV9 and TRBJ2-1, is DSGVTQTPKHLITATGQRVTLRCSPRSGDLSVYWYQQSLDQGLQFLIQYYNGEERAKGNILERFSAQQFPDLHSELNLSSLELGDSALYFCASNQGANEQFFGPGTRLTVL.

This clone has more than one count but fewer than ten. The chain carries TRBV7-2 and TRBJ2-2; 8 bases agree with TRBD2. The length of the CDR3 is 16 residues. The V gene's germline CDR1 is SGHTA and CDR2 FQGNSA. Trimming removed 6 bases from V and 4 bases from J; junction bases left unmatched: 10. CDR3 sequence (DNA): TGTGCCAGCAGTTCGACCGGGACTAGGGGCACCGGGGAGCTGTTTTTT. Translating it yields CASSSTGTRGTGELFF.